This T cell receptor beta chain is from a study of cytomegalovirus exposure and HLA in healthy donors. Findings and limits, study-wide: It was only CMV serostatus that was available as immune exposure information. A few CMV-associated chains were confirmed in vitro to be specific for CMV antigens.

Remarks on this clone: Its antigen is unknown.

PCR was performed using 60 Vbeta and 13 Jbeta primers. TCRdb's copy holds only in-frame clones and misses some; the assay was immunoSEQ multiplex PCR. The top ten clones hold approximately 2.3% of a sample with about 180,000 clones, roughly 80% of them seen once. Sequencing used PBMCs. The source of this sequence is a male donor in good health and CMV-seronegative.

CDR3 DNA: TGTGCCAGCAGTGAAGCCTTACAGGACGGTCGGGAAGAGACCCAGTACTTC. This sequence encodes CASSEALQDGREETQYF. The chain couples TRBV6-1 to TRBJ2-5; the D gene is possibly TRBD1 (5 bases). This CDR3 has 17 residues. Trimming stripped 0 bases from V and 3 bases from J, with 17 bases between. CDR1 and CDR2 from the germline V gene are MNHNS and SASEGT.